Below are 18 T cell receptor beta chains sequenced from a single sample in a study of shared clonotypes between healthy human individuals. Here immunoSEQ multiplex PCR was the method, and the copy in TCRdb shows in-frame clones only, minus some. There are fewer than 850,000 clones in the sample; approximately 75% occur only once, and about 2% lies in the top ten. Sequenced sample: memory CD4+ T cells sorted from blood. Subset in this sample: CD45RA-negative fraction. The receptor source for this set is a woman in her 30s in good health.

The chain couples TRBV2 to TRBJ1-2; D unclear. Germline V lookup: CDR1 SNHLY, CDR2 FYNNEI. Between the trimmed V and J ends, which lost 5 bases and 4 bases, there was a span of 20 bases. This CDR3 is 16 amino acids long. CDR3 protein: CASSRAYYRWTYGYTF. In DNA, the CDR3 is TGTGCCAGCAGTCGGGCATATTACCGATGGACCTATGGCTACACCTTC.

This clone has just one count. CDR3 loop: CASSEAGTGYGYTF. In DNA form, the CDR3 reads TGTGCCAGCTCGGAGGCGGGTACGGGATATGGCTACACCTTC. The V and J genes are TRBV18 and TRBJ1-2; D unclear. Germline CDR1 KGHSH, CDR2 LQKENI. Trimming removed 6 bases from V and 5 bases from J, with 16 bases in between. The CDR3 covers 14 residues.

The CDR3 loop is CASSFGGGNTGELFF. The CDR3 nucleotides read TGTGCCAGCAGCTTCGGCGGGGGGAACACCGGGGAGCTGTTTTTT. This chain connects TRBV11-2 to TRBJ2-2, with 7 bases that match TRBD2. CDR3 length: 15 amino acids. Germline V CDR1 and CDR2: SGHAT, FQNNGV. V gave up 3 bases and J gave up 1 base; unmatched junction bases: 2. Drawing the rest from reference TRBV11-2 and TRBJ2-2, the complete variable domain is EAGVAQSPRYKIIEKRQSVAFWCNPISGHATLYWYQQILGQGPKLLIQFQNNGVVDDSQLPKDRFSAERLKGVDSTLKIQPAKLEDSAVYLCASSFGGGNTGELFFGEGSRLTVL.

The CDR3 nucleotides read TGTGCCAGCAGCTCGAGGGGCGGGGCGTCCTACGAGCAGTACTTC. Residues: CASSSRGGASYEQYF. The J gene is TRBJ2-7, the V gene TRBV5-4, with TRBD2 as a possible D gene (6 bases). Trimming pared 3 bases from V and 1 base from J, leaving 14 bases between. The CDR3 sequence is 15 residues long. CDR1 is SGHNT and CDR2 is YYREEE in the germline V gene (reference sequence).

A few counts support this clone. The chain has TRBV7-9 and TRBJ1-4; no clear D. Trimming removed 5 bases from V and 8 bases from J, with 12 bases in between. The CDR3 totals 13 residues. Germline values: CDR1 SEHNR, CDR2 FQNEAQ (reference sequence). The CDR3 nucleotides read TGTGCCAGCAGCCCGACTCCGGGAGAAAAACTGTTTTTT. Its protein product is CASSPTPGEKLFF. Looking up the rest from reference TRBV7-9 and TRBJ1-4 gives the full variable domain: DTGVSQNPRHKITKRGQNVTFRCDPISEHNRLYWYRQTLGQGPEFLTYFQNEAQLEKSRLLSDRFSAERPKGSFSTLEIQRTEQGDSAMYLCASSPTPGEKLFFGSGTQLSVL.

This chain uses TRBV19 with TRBJ2-6, with unresolved D. The CDR3 runs 15 residues. In germline, CDR1 is LNHDA, CDR2 SQIVND (reference sequence). V was clipped by 8 bases and J by 6 bases, with 17 bases between them. The chain's CDR3 is CASSRSSVEANVLTF. CDR3 sequence (DNA): TGTGCCAGTTCCAGGTCGTCGGTAGAGGCCAACGTCCTGACTTTC.

The chain recombines TRBV6-4 with TRBJ2-7, with 7 bases fitting TRBD1. CDR1 MRHNA and CDR2 SNTAGT come from the germline V gene. Losses at the gene ends were 4 bases for V and 0 bases for J; bases not matched to a gene: 3. This CDR3 contains 14 residues. The chain's CDR3 is CASSGTGSSYEQYF. As DNA, the CDR3 is TGTGCCAGCAGTGGGACAGGTTCCTCCTACGAGCAGTACTTC.

This chain uses TRBV2 with TRBJ2-7; D may be TRBD1 (6 bases). V was cut by 4 bases and J by 4 bases, with 14 bases left in between. Germline CDR1 reads SNHLY; CDR2 reads FYNNEI. There are 14 residues in the CDR3. CDR3 sequence (DNA): TGTGCCAGCAGTGGAACCGGGACACCGTACGAGCAGTACTTC. This sequence encodes CASSGTGTPYEQYF.

The rearrangement uses TRBV7-6 and TRBJ2-5; possible D gene TRBD1, 6 bases. In germline, CDR1 is SGHVS, CDR2 FNYEAQ. This CDR3 spans 14 amino acids. Trimming removed 3 bases from V and 2 bases from J, with 10 bases in between. The DNA of the CDR3 is TGTGCCAGCAGCTTGGGTACAGGGCAAGAGACCCAGTACTTC. It encodes CASSLGTGQETQYF.

This clone showed up just a few times. This chain's CDR3 is CASSQDTRRVAFF. The CDR3 DNA is TGTGCCAGCAGCCAAGATACCAGGCGGGTGGCTTTCTTT. The chain recombines TRBV14 with TRBJ1-1, with unresolved D. Germline-derived CDR1 and CDR2 are SGHDN and FVKESK. The CDR3 is made up of 13 amino acids. The germline V and J ends were trimmed by 0 bases and 11 bases, with 13 bases remaining between them.

The rearrangement joins TRBV4-2 to TRBJ1-3; 9 bases are shared with TRBD1. CDR1 and CDR2 from the germline V gene are LGHNA and YNFKEQ. The CDR3 length is 16 residues. V lost 4 bases and J lost 0; bases outside the gene matches: 4. CDR3 nucleotides: TGTGCCAGCAGCCCGGGACAGGGAAGCTCTGGAAACACCATATATTTT. Translated: CASSPGQGSSGNTIYF.

The CDR3 reads CASSGGFNEQFF. CDR3 sequence (DNA): TGTGCCAGCAGCGGCGGGTTCAATGAGCAGTTCTTC. This chain uses TRBV7-2 with TRBJ2-1; TRBD2 might be the D (5 bases). V was shortened by 5 bases and J by 6 bases, with 8 bases between the two germline ends. This CDR3 comprises 12 residues. Looked up from germline, CDR1 is SGHTA and CDR2 is FQGNSA.

This clone came up a few times. This chain joins TRBV21-1 and TRBJ2-5; TRBD2 is the table's D call, not checked against the DNA. TRBV21-1 is tagged as a pseudogene. CDR3 size: 12 residues. Here the CDR3 reads CASSHFGETQYF. CDR3 DNA: TGTGCCAGCAGTCACTTCGGGGAGACCCAGTACTTC.

The V and J genes are TRBV2 and TRBJ2-1; D gene uncertain. V was clipped by 6 bases and J by 0 bases, with 12 bases between them. This CDR3 contains 15 residues. CDR1 is SNHLY and CDR2 is FYNNEI in the germline V gene. This chain's CDR3 is CASRVRDISYNEQFF. The DNA of the CDR3 is TGTGCCAGCAGGGTCCGAGACATCTCCTACAATGAGCAGTTCTTC.

The rearrangement joins TRBV30 to TRBJ2-1, with TRBD2 identical over 10 bases. Trimming cost V 7 bases and J 4 bases; bases outside gene matches: 4. CDR1 GTSNPN and CDR2 SVGIG come from the germline V gene (reference sequence). This CDR3 has 13 amino acids. The CDR3 is CALRTSGYNEQFF. The CDR3 nucleotides read TGTGCCTTACGGACTAGCGGTTACAATGAGCAGTTCTTC.

The chain has TRBV11-2 and TRBJ2-7, with 7 bases identical to TRBD1. CDR3 size: 15 residues. J lost 7 bases, V lost 4 bases, and 13 bases had no gene match. Germline V lookup: CDR1 SGHAT, CDR2 FQNNGV. CDR3 residues: CASSSLRKGAGEQYF. The CDR3 region has the DNA TGTGCCAGCAGCTCCCTTAGGAAGGGGGCAGGTGAGCAGTACTTC.

This clone was detected only a few times. The chain has TRBV2 and TRBJ1-2; D perhaps matches TRBD1 (6 bases). The CDR3 is made up of 13 amino acids. V was pared by 7 bases and J by 1 base, with 10 bases between. Germline V gene lookup returns CDR1 SNHLY and CDR2 FYNNEI. CDR3 region: CASTTGSNYGYTF. Written as DNA, the CDR3 is TGTGCCAGCACAACAGGGAGTAACTATGGCTACACCTTC.

This sequence joins TRBV5-6 and TRBJ2-7; the D is unclear. V was pared by 0 bases and J by 1 base, with 8 bases between. The CDR3 has 14 residues. The V gene's germline CDR1 is SGHDT and CDR2 YYEEEE. Written as DNA, the CDR3 is TGTGCCAGCAGCTTGGTGTGGACGTCCTACGAGCAGTACTTC. Translated: CASSLVWTSYEQYF.